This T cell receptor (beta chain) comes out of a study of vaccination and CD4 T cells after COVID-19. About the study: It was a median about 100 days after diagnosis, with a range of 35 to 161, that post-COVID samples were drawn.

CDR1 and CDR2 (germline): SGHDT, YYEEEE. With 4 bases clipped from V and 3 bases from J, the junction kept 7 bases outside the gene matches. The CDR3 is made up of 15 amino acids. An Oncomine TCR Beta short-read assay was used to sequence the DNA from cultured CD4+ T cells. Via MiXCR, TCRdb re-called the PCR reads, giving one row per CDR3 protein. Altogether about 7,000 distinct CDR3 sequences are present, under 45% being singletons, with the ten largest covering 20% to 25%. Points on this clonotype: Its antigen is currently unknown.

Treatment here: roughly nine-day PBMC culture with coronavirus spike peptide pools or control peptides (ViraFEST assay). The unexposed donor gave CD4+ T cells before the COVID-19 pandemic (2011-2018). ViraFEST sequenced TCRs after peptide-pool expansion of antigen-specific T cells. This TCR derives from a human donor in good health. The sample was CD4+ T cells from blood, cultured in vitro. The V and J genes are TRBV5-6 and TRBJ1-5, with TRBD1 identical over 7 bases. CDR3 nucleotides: TGTGCCAGCAGCCTCCTAGACAGGGACAATCAGCCCCAGCATTTT. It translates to CASSLLDRDNQPQHF.